The 25 T cell receptor beta chains below were found in one sample sequenced in a study of long-term antiretroviral therapy in people with HIV (dated by TCRdb to the early 2020s). The immunoSEQ hsTCRB v3.0 assay was used at survey level resolution for TRB variable region sequencing. Sourced from immuneACCESS, this table was stored by TCRdb with only in-frame sequences that have V and J called. A share of the clones is absent; for the studies checked, an unresolved V gene accounts for under half, and the remainder has no known explanation. The sample table lists approximately 20,000 clones, about 88% of them with a count of one. The ten most abundant clones make up roughly 6% of the sample. The sample consisted of unsorted PBMCs, taken 0.6 years after starting antiretroviral therapy. The receptor source for this set is a man between 60 and 75 years old with HIV.

The V and J genes are TRBV5-5 and TRBJ2-3; 8 bases align to TRBD2. Unmatched junction bases numbered 10, after V lost 6 bases and J lost 7 bases. Germline CDR1 and CDR2: SGHKS and YYEKEE (reference sequence). The CDR3 contains 14 residues. Written as DNA, the CDR3 is TGTGCCAGCACCCTGAGCGGGAGTCGATATACGCAGTATTTT. Translating it yields CASTLSGSRYTQYF.

DNA of the CDR3: TGCGCCAGCAGCTTGATCGGCGGGGCCAACGAGCAGTACTTC. Translated, it gives CASSLIGGANEQYF. The chain carries TRBV5-1 and TRBJ2-7; TRBD2 might be the D (6 bases). V was pared by 1 base and J by 5 bases, with 13 bases between. Germline V gene sequence: CDR1 SGHRS, CDR2 YFSETQ. This CDR3 has 14 amino acids.

The chain has TRBV5-6 and TRBJ2-7; 8 bases are shared with TRBD1. V shed 4 bases and J 2 bases; nucleotides not matched to a gene: 11. CDR3 length equals 16 residues. Germline loops: CDR1 SGHDT, CDR2 YYEEEE. This CDR3 reads CASSLWGRGLPYEQYF. Written as DNA, the CDR3 is TGTGCCAGCAGCCTCTGGGGCAGGGGGCTTCCCTACGAGCAGTACTTC.

This sequence joins TRBV7-9 and TRBJ2-1; no firm D call. Germline V gene lookup returns CDR1 SEHNR and CDR2 FQNEAQ (reference sequence). Trimming shortened V by 4 bases and J by 0 bases, and 16 bases separated the two germline ends. The CDR3 runs 17 residues. The CDR3 here is CASSYAYLPRSYNEQFF. The DNA for the CDR3 is TGTGCCAGCAGCTACGCATATTTACCGCGCTCCTACAATGAGCAGTTCTTC.

The J gene is TRBJ2-5, the V gene TRBV18, with 7 bases lining up with TRBD2. The J call may be faulty, since TRBJ2-7 better matches the DNA end. The CDR3 is 16 residues long. CDR1 KGHSH and CDR2 LQKENI come from the germline V gene. This CDR3 is CASSPPRGSYSYEQYF. CDR3 sequence (DNA): TGTGCCAGCTCACCACCGCGGGGGTCGTACTCCTACGAGCAGTACTTC.

The rearrangement links TRBV7-9 to TRBJ2-7, with TRBD2 identical over 8 bases. The CDR3 spans 14 residues. Germline V CDR1 and CDR2: SEHNR, FQNEAQ (reference sequence). V gave up 6 bases and J gave up 0 bases; unmatched junction bases: 4. The CDR3, as DNA: TGTGCCAGCAGGGAGAGCGGGAGCTCCTACGAGCAGTACTTC. As protein: CASRESGSSYEQYF.

The J gene is TRBJ2-7, the V gene TRBV6-6; D may match TRBD1 or TRBD2 (5 bases each). V was clipped by 2 bases and J by 3 bases, with 14 bases between them. Germline CDR1 and CDR2: MNHNY and SVGAGI (reference sequence). The CDR3 length is 15 residues. CDR3 protein: CASSYGSGQLYEQYF. The CDR3 region has the DNA TGTGCCAGCAGTTACGGGTCGGGGCAGCTCTACGAGCAGTACTTC.

CDR3 loop: CASSLGGGGNTEAFF. The CDR3 DNA is TGCGCCAGCAGCTTGGGTGGCGGGGGCAACACTGAAGCTTTCTTT. The chain carries TRBV5-1 and TRBJ1-1, with a weak D call TRBD1 (6 bases). Trimming removed 0 bases at V and 2 bases at J, with 11 bases between. Germline lookup yields CDR1 SGHRS and CDR2 YFSETQ. The CDR3 loop spans 15 amino acids. Supplemented by reference TRBV5-1 and TRBJ1-1, the full variable domain reads KAGVTQTPRYLIKTRGQQVTLSCSPISGHRSVSWYQQTPGQGLQFLFEYFSETQRNKGNFPGRFSGRQFSNSRSEMNVSTLELGDSALYLCASSLGGGGNTEAFFGQGTRLTVV.

A few counts support this clone. The rearrangement links TRBV7-9 to TRBJ1-6; 8 nucleotides agree with TRBD1. Germline assignment: CDR1 SEHNR and CDR2 FQNEAQ (reference sequence). The CDR3 runs to 15 residues. V shed 1 base and J 7 bases; nucleotides not matched to a gene: 3. CDR3 in amino acids: CASSLGDRPNSPLHF. CDR3 nucleotides: TGTGCCAGCAGCTTAGGGGACAGGCCAAATTCACCCCTCCACTTT.

The rearrangement uses TRBV29-1 and TRBJ2-4; maybe TRBD2 (6 bases). Trimming cost V 4 bases and J 1 base, with 11 bases left between them. From germline, CDR1 is SQVTM and CDR2 ANQGSEA. This CDR3 region has 14 residues. CDR3 nucleotide sequence: TGCAGCGTTGTGGTGACTAGGGCCAAAAACATTCAGTACTTC. It translates to CSVVVTRAKNIQYF.

V and J are TRBV15 and TRBJ2-2, with D perhaps matching TRBD1 or TRBD2 (7 bases each). The germline gives CDR1 LNHNV, CDR2 YYDKDF (reference sequence). The V end lost 0 bases, the J end lost 5 bases, and 13 bases lay between the germline ends. The CDR3 runs 16 residues. The CDR3 protein is CATSREAGGVTGELFF. CDR3 DNA sequence: TGTGCCACCAGCAGAGAGGCAGGGGGGGTAACCGGGGAGCTGTTTTTT.

The CDR3 spells CASSVLAAYNEQFF. CDR3 bases: TGTGCCAGCAGTGTACTAGCGGCTTACAATGAGCAGTTCTTC. The chain uses TRBV27 and TRBJ2-1, with 8 nucleotides matching TRBD2. V lost 5 bases and J lost 4; bases outside the gene matches: 4. This CDR3 contains 14 residues. The germline gives CDR1 MNHEY, CDR2 SMNVEV (reference sequence).

The J gene is TRBJ2-4, the V gene TRBV23-1; D possibly corresponds to TRBD1 (5 bases). TRBV23-1 is given ORF status, its function remaining uncertain. Trimming took 0 bases from V and 0 from J, leaving 9 bases between them. The CDR3 runs to 16 residues. CDR3 in amino acids: CASSQSKTEAKNIQYF. The CDR3, as DNA: TGCGCCAGCAGTCAATCGAAGACAGAAGCCAAAAACATTCAGTACTTC.

V gene TRBV5-8 combines with J gene TRBJ2-1, with 9 bases fitting TRBD2. This CDR3 has 16 residues. Germline-derived CDR1 and CDR2 are SGHTS and YDEGEE. V lost 0 bases, J lost 7 bases, and 8 bases stayed unmatched. CDR3 amino acids: CASSLVWVAGANEQFF. The DNA for the CDR3 is TGTGCCAGCAGCTTGGTTTGGGTAGCGGGAGCAAATGAGCAGTTCTTC. Full variable domain (outside the CDR3, taken from reference TRBV5-8 and TRBJ2-1): EAGVTQSPTHLIKTRGQQATLRCSPISGHTSVYWYQQALGLGLQFLLWYDEGEERNRGNFPPRFSGRQFPNYSSELNVNALELEDSALYLCASSLVWVAGANEQFFGPGTRLTVL.

This chain links TRBV19 with TRBJ2-1; D ambiguous. CDR3 length equals 14 residues. Trimming took off 9 bases at V and 0 bases at J, with 12 bases between the two ends. Germline values: CDR1 LNHDA, CDR2 SQIVND (reference sequence). In DNA form, the CDR3 reads TGTGCCAGCTCCCTGAGGAACTCCTACAATGAGCAGTTCTTC. Protein sequence: CASSLRNSYNEQFF.

The chain recombines TRBV10-3 with TRBJ1-2; 8 bases line up with TRBD1. V dropped 2 bases and J dropped 4; count of bases not matched to a gene: 9. The CDR3 totals 16 residues. Per germline, CDR1 ENHRY and CDR2 SYGVKD. The CDR3 protein is CAISEGTGGFGYGYTF. CDR3 sequence (DNA): TGTGCCATCAGTGAGGGGACAGGTGGATTTGGCTATGGCTACACCTTC.

This rearrangement joins TRBV7-3 to TRBJ2-3; D uncertain. The V end was cut by 2 bases, the J end by 6 bases, with 9 bases between. Germline CDR1 SGHTA, CDR2 FQGTGA. The CDR3 loop spans 13 amino acids. The CDR3, as DNA: TGTGCCAGCAGCTTACCCAATGGGGATACGCAGTATTTT. Protein sequence: CASSLPNGDTQYF.

The rearrangement uses TRBV30 and TRBJ2-3; possible D gene TRBD1, 6 bases. This CDR3 comprises 15 residues. V shed 1 base and J shed 1 base, with 12 bases lying between them. Germline V gives CDR1 GTSNPN, CDR2 SVGIG (reference sequence). The CDR3 here is CAWSGQGSRTDTQYF. CDR3 coding DNA: TGTGCCTGGAGTGGGCAGGGGTCTCGCACAGATACGCAGTATTTT.

V is TRBV18 and J is TRBJ1-4; D possibly corresponds to TRBD1 (6 bases). The CDR3 contains 14 residues. Germline assignment: CDR1 KGHSH and CDR2 LQKENI. The V and J ends lost 6 bases and 3 bases respectively, with 11 bases between them. CDR3 DNA sequence: TGTGCCAGCTCCAACAGGGATCCTAATGAAAAACTGTTTTTT. Translating gives CASSNRDPNEKLFF.

This clone occurred once. The rearrangement links TRBV4-3 to TRBJ1-1; 8 bases fit TRBD1. Germline lookup yields CDR1 LGHNA and CDR2 YSLEER. J gave up 12 bases and V 2 bases, and 11 bases lay outside the gene matches. CDR3 length equals 14 residues. DNA of the CDR3: TGCGCCAGCAGCCAACCTGACAGGGGTTTCGGGACTTTCTTT. Its protein product is CASSQPDRGFGTFF.

This clone has a single count. The J gene is TRBJ2-7, the V gene TRBV27; possibly TRBD1 or TRBD2 for D (5 bases each). The CDR3 totals 12 residues. V shed 7 bases and J shed 8 bases, with 15 bases lying between them. Germline V gene lookup returns CDR1 MNHEY and CDR2 SMNVEV (reference sequence). This CDR3 is CASMGPFQKQYF. The CDR3 nucleotides read TGTGCCAGCATGGGACCCTTTCAGAAGCAGTACTTC.

A few counts support this clone. The CDR3 region is CASSSFLTGSGGYTF. The CDR3 DNA reads as TGTGCCAGCAGTTCTTTCCTCACAGGGTCAGGTGGCTACACCTTC. The rearrangement links TRBV6-5 to TRBJ1-2, with D possibly TRBD1 on 6 matching bases. V lost 4 bases and J lost 7, with 19 bases in between. Germline V lookup: CDR1 MNHEY, CDR2 SVGAGI. The CDR3 covers 15 residues.

V usage is TRBV7-9 and J usage is TRBJ2-2; the D gene could be TRBD1 or TRBD2 (5 bases each). Trimming removed 5 bases at V and 0 bases at J, with 13 bases between. Germline-derived CDR1 and CDR2 are SEHNR and FQNEAQ (reference sequence). The CDR3 spans 16 residues. For the CDR3, the DNA is TGTGCCAGCAGCATTCGAGGGGTTTCGAACACCGGGGAGCTGTTTTTT. This codes for CASSIRGVSNTGELFF.

This rearrangement joins TRBV1 to TRBJ2-1. TRBV1 counts as a pseudogene. The CDR3 spans 17 residues. CDR3 DNA sequence: TGCACCAGCAGCCAATCCCTGACCCCATACTCCCACAATGAGCAGTTCTTC. As protein: CTSSQSLTPYSHNEQFF.

This chain connects TRBV6-5 to TRBJ1-2; D is ambiguous. This CDR3 has 14 amino acids. The germline V gene encodes CDR1 MNHEY and CDR2 SVGAGI. Trimming removed 0 bases from V and 5 bases from J, with 10 bases in between. CDR3 amino acids: CASSYSAGPYGYTF. CDR3 DNA sequence: TGTGCCAGCAGTTACTCGGCAGGTCCATATGGCTACACCTTC.